Following are 25 T cell receptor beta chains from one sample sequenced in a study of cytomegalovirus exposure and HLA in healthy donors. The primer mix had 60 Vbeta and 13 Jbeta primers. Assay used: immunoSEQ multiplex PCR; TCRdb lists only in-frame clones, some missing. The sample has roughly 110,000 clones, approximately 79% seen once; the top ten hold 14%. Sample: PBMCs. Source of these receptors: a woman in her thirties or forties in good health and CMV-seropositive.

The chain joins TRBV11-2 to TRBJ1-1; perhaps TRBD1 as D (6 bases). V lost 3 bases and J 1 base, leaving 9 bases between the germline ends. This CDR3 is built from 14 residues. Germline V lookup: CDR1 SGHAT, CDR2 FQNNGV. CDR3 in DNA: TGTGCCAGCAGCTTGACAGGTGGGAACACTGAAGCTTTCTTT. It codes for CASSLTGGNTEAFF.

The J gene is TRBJ1-5, the V gene TRBV6-1; a weak D match, TRBD1 (5 bases). V lost 2 bases and J lost 5, with 16 bases in between. Germline assignment: CDR1 MNHNS and CDR2 SASEGT. The CDR3 loop spans 16 amino acids. CDR3 nucleotides: TGTGCCAGCAGTGAAAGATCAAAGGGGTCTCATCAGCCCCAGCATTTT. This sequence encodes CASSERSKGSHQPQHF.

The chain couples TRBV30 to TRBJ1-2, with a tentative D call TRBD1 (6 bases). V lost 3 bases and J 2 bases, leaving 13 bases between the germline ends. This CDR3 comprises 14 residues. Germline CDR1 reads GTSNPN; CDR2 reads SVGIG (reference sequence). The CDR3 protein is CAWSQGTGNYGYTF. The CDR3 DNA reads as TGTGCCTGGAGCCAGGGGACGGGGAACTATGGCTACACCTTC. The full variable domain, completed using reference TRBV30 and TRBJ1-2, is SQTIHQWPATLVQPVGSPLSLECTVEGTSNPNLYWYRQAAGRGLQLLFYSVGIGQISSEVPQNLSASRPQDRQFILSSKKLLLSDSGFYLCAWSQGTGNYGYTFGSGTRLTVV.

Regarding this clone: The sample has other DNA sequences that encode this CDR3 too. The rearrangement joins TRBV15 to TRBJ2-3; 11 nucleotides match TRBD2. V shed 0 bases and J 6 bases; nucleotides not matched to a gene: 2. The CDR3 length is 15 residues. Germline lookup yields CDR1 LNHNV and CDR2 YYDKDF (reference sequence). CDR3 in DNA: TGTGCCACCAGCAGAGATCGGACTAGCGGGGATACGCAGTATTTT. Translated: CATSRDRTSGDTQYF.

This clone was seen a handful of times. The CDR3 loop reads CASSSPLGVSTDTQYF. Here the CDR3 DNA reads TGCGCCAGCAGCTCCCCGCTGGGCGTGAGCACAGATACGCAGTATTTT. The J gene is TRBJ2-3, the V gene TRBV5-1; no reliable D call. The CDR3 length is 16 residues. Germline CDR1 and CDR2: SGHRS and YFSETQ. The V gene lost 3 bases and the J gene lost 0 bases, with 14 bases spanning the gap.

The CDR3 reads CASSIPTANSPLHF. DNA of the CDR3: TGTGCCAGTAGTATCCCGACAGCGAATTCACCCCTCCACTTT. V and J are TRBV19 and TRBJ1-6, with D possibly matching TRBD1 (5 bases). Trimming shortened V by 3 bases and J by 7 bases, and 10 bases separated the two germline ends. The CDR3 loop spans 14 amino acids. The V gene's germline CDR1 is LNHDA and CDR2 SQIVND (reference sequence).

This chain uses TRBV5-4 with TRBJ1-1; D remains ambiguous. This CDR3 region has 12 residues. In germline, CDR1 is SGHNT, CDR2 YYREEE (reference sequence). V was shortened by 3 bases and J by 5 bases, with 8 bases between the two germline ends. The CDR3 here is CASSYYGTEAFF. In DNA, the CDR3 is TGTGCCAGCAGCTACTATGGGACTGAAGCTTTCTTT.

This clone was recorded once. CDR3 sequence (DNA): TGTGCCAGCTCACCACTGGCAGAGAACACCGGGGAGCTGTTTTTT. Residues: CASSPLAENTGELFF. The chain carries TRBV18 and TRBJ2-2; D unresolved. Trimming left V 1 base short and J 1 base short, with 7 bases between. The CDR3 contains 15 residues. Germline CDR1 is KGHSH and CDR2 is LQKENI.

DNA for the CDR3: TGTGCCAGCAGCTTGGGTTGGGACAGGAGTGGCTACACCTTC. This encodes CASSLGWDRSGYTF. The J gene is TRBJ1-2, the V gene TRBV7-9; TRBD1 matches 8 bases. The V gene end was trimmed by 3 bases and the J gene end by 7 bases; junction bases not matched to a gene: 7. The CDR3 loop spans 14 amino acids. In germline, CDR1 is SEHNR, CDR2 FQNEAQ (reference sequence).

J is TRBJ1-5 and V is TRBV27; D is ambiguous. Germline lookup yields CDR1 MNHEY and CDR2 SMNVEV (reference sequence). Trimming shortened V by 4 bases and J by 0 bases, and 7 bases separated the two germline ends. The CDR3 has 14 residues. In DNA form, the CDR3 reads TGTGCCAGCAGTTCCCAGTTTAGCAATCAGCCCCAGCATTTT. As protein: CASSSQFSNQPQHF.

The CDR3 spells CASSITGTQTYEQYF. CDR3 in DNA: TGTGCCAGCAGCATCACCGGGACACAGACCTACGAGCAGTACTTC. This chain connects TRBV27 to TRBJ2-7; TRBD1 might be the D (6 bases). This CDR3 contains 15 residues. CDR1 MNHEY and CDR2 SMNVEV come from the germline V gene (reference sequence). V lost 6 bases to trimming and J lost 2 bases, with 17 bases between them.

The V and J genes are TRBV5-6 and TRBJ1-3; D not certain. Per the germline V gene, CDR1 is SGHDT and CDR2 is YYEEEE. This CDR3 region has 15 residues. V was clipped by 0 bases and J by 0 bases, with 7 bases between them. DNA for the CDR3: TGTGCCAGCAGCTTGGGGCGGATCTCTGGAAACACCATATATTTT. Its translation is CASSLGRISGNTIYF.

The V call is TRBV4-1, the J call TRBJ2-5; the D is unclear. The V and J ends lost 0 bases and 0 bases respectively, with 5 bases between them. Germline-derived CDR1 and CDR2 are MGHRA and YSYEKL. The CDR3 runs to 14 residues. The CDR3 spells CASSQDVNQETQYF. In nucleotides, the CDR3 is TGCGCCAGCAGCCAAGATGTCAACCAAGAGACCCAGTACTTC.

A few counts support this clone. The V and J genes are TRBV2 and TRBJ1-1; D perhaps matches TRBD1 (5 bases). Germline V lookup: CDR1 SNHLY, CDR2 FYNNEI. Between the trimmed V and J ends, which lost 5 bases and 4 bases, there was a span of 14 bases. This CDR3 comprises 14 residues. CDR3 bases: TGTGCCAGCAGTCTCCGGGCCGGGGGCACTGAAGCTTTCTTT. Translating it yields CASSLRAGGTEAFF.

V usage is TRBV5-1 and J usage is TRBJ1-4; D is undetermined. V was cut by 3 bases and J by 5 bases, with 11 bases left in between. CDR1 and CDR2 from the germline V gene are SGHRS and YFSETQ. This CDR3 is 14 amino acids long. Here the CDR3 reads CASSSGGRNEKLFF. The CDR3 DNA sequence: TGCGCCAGCAGCTCGGGCGGGAGGAATGAAAAACTGTTTTTT.

This chain links TRBV5-1 with TRBJ1-4; 10 nucleotides align to TRBD1. Germline trimming cut 4 bases from V and 6 bases from J; bases unmatched to any gene: 6. Per the germline V gene, CDR1 is SGHRS and CDR2 is YFSETQ. The CDR3 extends over 15 amino acids. The CDR3 reads CASSILTGGDEKLFF. In DNA form, the CDR3 reads TGCGCCAGCAGCATCCTGACAGGGGGCGATGAAAAACTGTTTTTT.

The chain couples TRBV7-3 to TRBJ2-2; TRBD1 is a possible D gene (5 bases). Germline CDR1 SGHTA, CDR2 FQGTGA. This CDR3 spans 13 amino acids. V dropped 5 bases and J dropped 6 bases, with 10 bases sitting between them. The CDR3 bases are TGTGCCAGCAGCCCCAGGGTTGCCGGGGAGCTGTTTTTT. This sequence encodes CASSPRVAGELFF.

This clone came up a few times. The V call is TRBV27, the J call TRBJ1-1, with a tentative D call TRBD1 (5 bases). Germline V gene data show CDR1 as MNHEY and CDR2 as SMNVEV (reference sequence). This CDR3 contains 14 residues. The V end lost 0 bases, the J end lost 4 bases, and 9 bases lay between the germline ends. The CDR3 sequence is CASSLSGLGTEAFF. For the CDR3, the DNA is TGTGCCAGCAGTTTATCGGGGCTAGGCACTGAAGCTTTCTTT.

The chain carries TRBV28 and TRBJ2-7, with 9 bases fitting TRBD2. With V trimmed by 11 bases and J by 0 bases, 8 bases remained unmatched. The CDR3 consists of 14 residues. Per germline, CDR1 MDHEN and CDR2 SYDVKM. The CDR3 DNA sequence: TGTGCCGGAAGTAGCGGGGGTAGCTCCTACGAGCAGTACTTC. It encodes CAGSSGGSSYEQYF.

In its sample, this clone was seen a few times. The V and J genes are TRBV4-3 and TRBJ1-6; D unresolved. Germline values: CDR1 LGHNA, CDR2 YSLEER. Trimming removed 1 base from V and 0 bases from J, with 16 bases in between. The CDR3 sequence is 19 residues long. In DNA, the CDR3 is TGCGCCAGCAGCCAAGTCTACAGTCCAGGCAGCTCCTATAATTCACCCCTCCACTTT. Translated, it gives CASSQVYSPGSSYNSPLHF.

The V and J genes are TRBV19 and TRBJ2-7; TRBD1 might be the D (6 bases). V lost 4 bases and J 6 bases, leaving 22 bases between the germline ends. Germline V lookup: CDR1 LNHDA, CDR2 SQIVND (reference sequence). There are 16 residues in the CDR3. The CDR3 bases are TGTGCCAGTAGTACCCCAATAACAGGGATCTACGTCGAGCAGTACTTC. It codes for CASSTPITGIYVEQYF.

The chain joins TRBV4-2 to TRBJ1-1, with TRBD1 matching over 7 bases. Germline CDR1 reads LGHNA; CDR2 reads YNFKEQ. V shed 4 bases, J shed 1 base, and the junction held 9 bases outside the gene matches. This CDR3 has 16 residues. The CDR3 here is CASSLKQGYGNTEAFF. The CDR3 DNA reads as TGTGCCAGCAGCCTGAAACAGGGGTATGGGAACACTGAAGCTTTCTTT.

The chain uses TRBV7-3 and TRBJ2-2; no firm D call. Trimming stripped 4 bases from V and 2 bases from J, with 11 bases between. This CDR3 region has 15 residues. Germline V gives CDR1 SGHTA, CDR2 FQGTGA. The CDR3 coding sequence is TGTGCCAGCAGCTCAATGGCAGAAAACACCGGGGAGCTGTTTTTT. Translated, it gives CASSSMAENTGELFF.

V gene TRBV7-8 combines with J gene TRBJ1-2; TRBD1 is a possible D gene (6 bases). Per germline, CDR1 SGHVS and CDR2 FQNEAQ. Trimming shortened V by 7 bases and J by 0 bases, and 12 bases separated the two germline ends. This CDR3 is 14 amino acids long. The CDR3 DNA follows: TGTGCCAGCACTTACGGACAGTCTAACTATGGCTACACCTTC. Translating it yields CASTYGQSNYGYTF. Supplemented by reference TRBV7-8 and TRBJ1-2, the full variable domain reads GAGVSQSPRYKVAKRGQDVALRCDPISGHVSLFWYQQALGQGPEFLTYFQNEAQLDKSGLPSDRFFAERPEGSVSTLKIQRTQQEDSAVYLCASTYGQSNYGYTFGSGTRLTVV.

The CDR3 is CASSVGQGASSPQHF. Written as DNA, the CDR3 is TGCGCCAGCAGCGTGGGACAGGGGGCCTCGTCGCCCCAGCATTTT. V is TRBV5-1 and J is TRBJ1-5; 12 nucleotides align to TRBD1. The V gene end was trimmed by 4 bases and the J gene end by 9 bases; junction bases not matched to a gene: 8. This CDR3 region has 15 residues. Germline CDR1 and CDR2: SGHRS and YFSETQ.